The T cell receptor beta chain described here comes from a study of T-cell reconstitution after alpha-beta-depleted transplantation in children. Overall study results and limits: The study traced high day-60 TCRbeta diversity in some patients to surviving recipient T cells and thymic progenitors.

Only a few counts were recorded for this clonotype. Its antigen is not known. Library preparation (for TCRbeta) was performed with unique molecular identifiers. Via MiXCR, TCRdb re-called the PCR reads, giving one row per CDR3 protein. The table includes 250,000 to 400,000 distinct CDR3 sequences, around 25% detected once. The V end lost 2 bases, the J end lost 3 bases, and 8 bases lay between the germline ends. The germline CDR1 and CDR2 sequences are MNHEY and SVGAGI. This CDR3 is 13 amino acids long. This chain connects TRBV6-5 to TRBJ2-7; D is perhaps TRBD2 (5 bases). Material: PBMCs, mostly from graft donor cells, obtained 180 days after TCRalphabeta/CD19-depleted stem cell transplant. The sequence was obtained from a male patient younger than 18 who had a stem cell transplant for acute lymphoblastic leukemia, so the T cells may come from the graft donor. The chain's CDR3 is CASSYGLHYEQYF. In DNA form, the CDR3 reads TGTGCCAGCAGTTACGGACTTCACTACGAGCAGTACTTC.